What follows are 18 T cell receptor beta chains derived from one specimen sequenced in a study of blood T cells in healthy people across ages (dated by TCRdb to between 2014 and 2017). The library came from 5' RACE. Sequencer: Illumina HiSeq 2500. A second PCR of about 7 to 12 cycles was performed with a sample-barcoded 5' primer and a J-beta primer mix. The raw public reads went through TCRdb reprocessing: fastp at Q25, MiXCR clone calling, in-frame beta chains kept. CDR3 protein sequences are deduplicated, and each keeps its most common genes and DNA. This sample has 700,000 or so distinct CDR3 sequences in its table, and 35% to 50% of those were observed once. The ten largest make up about 32% of the sample. Sequenced sample: blood. The receptors come from a man older than 75 in good health.

The gene calls are TRBV9 and TRBJ2-1; the match to TRBD2 covers 7 bases. The CDR3 contains 16 residues. Germline-derived CDR1 and CDR2 are SGDLS and YYNGEE. J was trimmed by 2 bases and V by 3 bases; bases with no gene match: 8. CDR3 nucleotides: TGTGCCAGCAGCGCGCGCGGGACTAACGCCTACAATGAGCAGTTCTTC. This codes for CASSARGTNAYNEQFF.

This clonotype was found a few times. V usage is TRBV5-1 and J usage is TRBJ2-7; 7 bases fit TRBD1. This CDR3 comprises 15 residues. CDR1 SGHRS and CDR2 YFSETQ come from the germline V gene. The ends lost 0 bases at V and 3 bases at J; junction bases unmatched: 6. This chain's CDR3 is CASSLGQGLFYEQYF. CDR3 sequence (DNA): TGCGCCAGCAGCTTGGGACAGGGTCTCTTCTACGAGCAGTACTTC. The variable domain in full, with the rest retrieved from reference TRBV5-1 and TRBJ2-7, is KAGVTQTPRYLIKTRGQQVTLSCSPISGHRSVSWYQQTPGQGLQFLFEYFSETQRNKGNFPGRFSGRQFSNSRSEMNVSTLELGDSALYLCASSLGQGLFYEQYFGPGTRLTVT.

This clonotype was seen only a few times. The chain uses TRBV27 and TRBJ2-1; D is unclear. V lost 6 bases, J lost 5 bases, and 11 bases lay in between. This CDR3 is 13 amino acids long. The germline gives CDR1 MNHEY, CDR2 SMNVEV (reference sequence). This CDR3 is CASRTRRDNEQFF. Here the CDR3 DNA reads TGTGCCAGCAGAACCCGAAGGGACAATGAGCAGTTCTTC.

Only one count was recorded for this clonotype. The chain combines TRBV9 with TRBJ1-4; D is undetermined. Germline lookup yields CDR1 SGDLS and CDR2 YYNGEE. The CDR3 runs 14 residues. Trimming removed 4 bases from V and 4 bases from J, with 11 bases in between. The CDR3 nucleotides are TGTGCCAGCAGCACGGACTGGCGTAATGAAAAACTGTTTTTT. Amino acids: CASSTDWRNEKLFF.

This clonotype was found a few times. The J gene is TRBJ2-1, the V gene TRBV20-1; 7 positions match TRBD2. J gave up 4 bases and V 4 bases, and 10 bases lay outside the gene matches. The length of the CDR3 is 15 residues. Germline CDR1 DFQATT, CDR2 SNEGSKA (reference sequence). CDR3 nucleotides: TGCAGTGCTATCTTGCGGGAGAGGGCATACAATGAGCAGTTCTTC. Translating it yields CSAILRERAYNEQFF.

The CDR3 sequence: CASSQDLHEGRQPQHF. CDR3 coding DNA: TGCGCCAGCAGCCAAGATCTGCATGAAGGGCGTCAGCCCCAGCATTTT. V usage is TRBV4-3 and J usage is TRBJ1-5; no firm D call. V was cut by 0 bases and J by 6 bases, with 15 bases left in between. The CDR3 extends over 16 amino acids. Germline V gene data show CDR1 as LGHNA and CDR2 as YSLEER.

This clonotype was found once. The V call is TRBV28, the J call TRBJ2-5; D ambiguous. This CDR3 is built from 16 residues. Germline CDR1 and CDR2: MDHEN and SYDVKM. Deletions cut 2 bases from V and 4 bases from J, with 17 bases between. The CDR3 here is CASSLPPLRAGETQYF. The DNA of the CDR3 is TGTGCCAGCAGTTTACCCCCATTGCGCGCAGGAGAGACCCAGTACTTC.

The genes are TRBV18 and TRBJ2-6; D may be TRBD1 (6 bases). Trimming removed 2 bases at V and 1 base at J, with 12 bases between. CDR3 size: 17 residues. Germline loops: CDR1 KGHSH, CDR2 LQKENI. The CDR3 sequence is CASSPSRGRSGANVLTF. The CDR3 DNA reads TGTGCCAGCTCACCATCCAGGGGAAGATCTGGGGCCAACGTCCTGACTTTC.

The CDR3: CASSQFGLAGGQGTGELFF. DNA for the CDR3: TGCGCCAGCAGCCAATTCGGACTAGCGGGGGGGCAGGGCACCGGGGAGCTGTTTTTT. V gene TRBV4-1 combines with J gene TRBJ2-2; 15 bases match TRBD2. The CDR3 sequence is 19 residues long. CDR1 is MGHRA and CDR2 is YSYEKL in the germline V gene. V gave up 2 bases and J gave up 4 bases; unmatched junction bases: 8.

This clonotype appeared a few times. The chain uses TRBV7-2 and TRBJ1-2; 7 nucleotides agree with TRBD1. This CDR3 has 15 amino acids. The V gene end was trimmed by 5 bases and the J gene end by 0 bases; junction bases not matched to a gene: 6. CDR1 and CDR2 from the germline V gene are SGHTA and FQGNSA. CDR3 region: CASSRRDSANYGYTF. CDR3 DNA: TGTGCCAGCAGCAGAAGGGACAGTGCTAACTATGGCTACACCTTC.

V and J are TRBV15 and TRBJ2-3, with TRBD2 matching 9 bases. Germline V gene sequence: CDR1 LNHNV, CDR2 YYDKDF (reference sequence). After removal of 1 base from V and 5 bases from J, the junction contained 1 base not matched to a gene. This CDR3 comprises 14 residues. This CDR3 is CATSRGLAEDTQYF. The CDR3 DNA reads as TGTGCCACCAGCAGAGGACTAGCGGAAGATACGCAGTATTTT. The complete variable domain, with remaining parts taken from reference TRBV15 and TRBJ2-3, reads DAMVIQNPRYQVTQFGKPVTLSCSQTLNHNVMYWYQQKSSQAPKLLFHYYDKDFNNEADTPDNFQSRRPNTSFCFLDIRSPGLGDTAMYLCATSRGLAEDTQYFGPGTRLTVL.

This clonotype was found a few times. The chain couples TRBV7-2 to TRBJ2-7, with TRBD2 identical over 9 bases. The CDR3 sequence is 13 residues long. Germline V gene lookup returns CDR1 SGHTA and CDR2 FQGNSA. Trimming at V came to 6 bases and at J to 11 bases, leaving 11 bases not matched to a gene. The DNA for the CDR3 is TGTGCCAGCAGGCCAAGCCTAGCGGGGTTAGAGTACTTC. This encodes CASRPSLAGLEYF.

This clonotype was seen a few times. This sequence joins TRBV20-1 and TRBJ1-5, with 10 bases aligning to TRBD1. V shed 6 bases and J 5 bases; nucleotides not matched to a gene: 4. The CDR3 contains 13 residues. Germline assignment: CDR1 DFQATT and CDR2 SNEGSKA (reference sequence). CDR3 nucleotides: TGCAGTGCGACTGGACAGGGGGATCAGCCCCAGCATTTT. It translates to CSATGQGDQPQHF.

This clonotype was observed a handful of times. The chain employs TRBV28 and TRBJ2-5; no firm D call. The DNA end lines up better with TRBJ2-7; the J call may be wrong. This CDR3 comprises 13 residues. The germline gives CDR1 MDHEN, CDR2 SYDVKM. CDR3 protein: CASIASLSHEQYF. The CDR3 DNA is TGTGCCAGCATTGCATCCTTGTCCCACGAGCAGTACTTC.

A few counts support this clonotype. A clone one base away is much larger, so this may be a read error. J is TRBJ2-5 and V is TRBV29-1; D possibly corresponds to TRBD1 (6 bases). V lost 4 bases to trimming and J lost 11 bases, with 17 bases between them. Germline V gene lookup returns CDR1 SQVTM and CDR2 ANQGSEA. This CDR3 contains 12 residues. CDR3 DNA sequence: TGCAGCGTTGCCAGGGGCTACAATGAGCAGTACTTC. It is translated as CSVARGYNEQYF.

V usage is TRBV5-1 and J usage is TRBJ1-5; possibly TRBD1 for D (5 bases). V was cut by 4 bases and J by 4 bases, with 15 bases left in between. CDR3 size: 15 residues. Germline CDR1 is SGHRS and CDR2 is YFSETQ. The CDR3 sequence: CASSAAAGRNQPQHF. Written as DNA, the CDR3 is TGCGCCAGCAGCGCGGCGGCAGGGCGGAATCAGCCCCAGCATTTT.

The chain employs TRBV27 and TRBJ1-4; D is uncertain. The CDR3 contains 14 residues. The V end lost 6 bases, the J end lost 0 bases, and 8 bases lay between the germline ends. The germline V gene has CDR1 MNHEY and CDR2 SMNVEV (reference sequence). CDR3 DNA: TGTGCCAGCAGAGGTGGGGCAACTAATGAAAAACTGTTTTTT. Translating gives CASRGGATNEKLFF.

This clonotype is a singleton in its sample. The genes are TRBV11-2 and TRBJ2-3, with D perhaps matching TRBD2 (6 bases). CDR3 length: 17 amino acids. Germline CDR1 reads SGHAT; CDR2 reads FQNNGV. With 1 base removed from V and 0 bases from J, the gap between germline ends came to 14 bases. The CDR3, as DNA: TGTGCCAGCAGCTTAGGGATGACTAGTCCTAGCACAGATACGCAGTATTTT. Translation gives CASSLGMTSPSTDTQYF.